This T cell receptor beta chain was recovered during a study of T cell responses to AZD1222 COVID-19 vaccine. Study-level background: Pooling covered second doses at about 4 or about 12 weeks. Findings and limits, study-wide: Only a handful of AZD1222 recipients, several in all, had baseline seropositivity. The sample set comprised mostly white British donors with more females, and clonal diversity was possibly underestimated. Following two doses of AZD1222, Spike-specific TCR breadth and depth rose.

About this clone: Its antigen is unidentified.

Sequencing was performed with immunoSEQ multiplex PCR; in TCRdb, only in-frame clones are kept and a portion is missing. The sample holds approximately 73,000 clones, roughly four fifths seen once. CDR3 size: 14 residues. V lost 5 bases and J lost 2, with 10 bases in between. Germline V gives CDR1 ENHRY, CDR2 SYGVKD. This receptor was taken from an adult in good health. V is TRBV10-3 and J is TRBJ1-5; D is undetermined. This specimen consisted of peripheral blood, obtained on day 0 of AZD1222 vaccination. CDR3 region: CAISPDMRNQPQHF. As DNA, the CDR3 is TGTGCCATCAGTCCCGACATGCGCAATCAGCCCCAGCATTTT.